This TCR beta chain was profiled in a study of T cells in localized non-small cell lung cancer. CDR3 length: 14 amino acids. Losses at the gene ends were 2 bases for V and 1 base for J; bases not matched to a gene: 1. Germline V gives CDR1 ENHRY, CDR2 SYGVKD. The data were produced by immunoSEQ multiplex PCR, yet TCRdb's version contains in-frame clones alone and is incomplete. This table holds about 41,000 clones, 86% found once. This receptor was obtained from a woman aged 18-49 years with stage III lung adenocarcinoma. The rearrangement uses TRBV10-3 and TRBJ2-5; TRBD1 matches at 7 bases. The specimen was peripheral blood, collected before any cancer treatment. The CDR3 loop reads CAISEGTAQETQYF. As DNA, the CDR3 is TGTGCCATCAGTGAGGGGACAGCCCAAGAGACCCAGTACTTC.